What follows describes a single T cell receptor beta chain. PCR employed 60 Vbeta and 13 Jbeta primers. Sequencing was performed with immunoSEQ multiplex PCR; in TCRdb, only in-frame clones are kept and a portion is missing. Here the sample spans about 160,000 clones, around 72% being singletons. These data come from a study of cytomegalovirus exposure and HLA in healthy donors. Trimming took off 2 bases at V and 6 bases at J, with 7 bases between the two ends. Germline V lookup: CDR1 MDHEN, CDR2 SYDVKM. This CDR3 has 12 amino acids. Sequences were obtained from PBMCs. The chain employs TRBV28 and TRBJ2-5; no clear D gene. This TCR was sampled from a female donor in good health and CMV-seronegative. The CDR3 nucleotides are TGTGCCAGCAGTTTAAGGCGGAAGACCCAGTACTTC. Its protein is CASSLRRKTQYF.